Here is one T cell receptor (beta chain) with its context. The antigen remains unidentified. After removal of 3 bases from V and 0 bases from J, the junction contained 1 base not matched to a gene. The length of the CDR3 is 16 residues. Germline CDR1 reads SNHLY; CDR2 reads FYNNEI. Naive CD8 cells, CD45RO-negative and positively selected for CCR7, excluded terminally differentiated effector memory CD45RA+ cells. Sorted subsets were amplified in replicate PCRs using 200 to 250 ng DNA, 25,000 to 30,000 T cell genomes. The protocol was immunoSEQ multiplex PCR, while the TCRdb copy is restricted to in-frame clones and leaves out a portion. The repertoire holds a few million clones, with roughly 93% as singletons. The sample comes from a study of shared clonotypes between healthy human individuals. Study-level findings and limits: Clonotypes not shared had lower generation probabilities than those common to all four donors.

The source material was naive CD8+ T cells from PBMCs. This chain uses TRBV2 with TRBJ2-2, with 10 bases fitting TRBD2. This receptor was identified in a man between 18 and 35 years old in good health. Some clones in this sample may be carry-over from other donors' samples. The CDR3 bases are TGTGCCAGCAGTGACGGACTAGCGGCGAACACCGGGGAGCTGTTTTTT. This codes for CASSDGLAANTGELFF.